Detailed here is one T cell receptor beta chain. This sample is drawn from a study of blood T cell repertoires in COVID-19. Background on the study: The United States, Italy and Spain provided the acute and convalescent COVID-19 samples. PBMCs, B-cell-depleted T cells, or T cells were the source of the cDNA or gDNA that made up the material.

As processed by the authors: Amplifying reference gene primers gave estimates of nucleated cell counts. Generated by immunoSEQ multiplex PCR, the TCRdb table keeps only in-frame clones and is missing some. The V and J calls and clone size were taken over from that table, and D and trimming were inferred from the DNA. The sample shows 90,000 or so clones, 72% of them seen only once. Per the germline V gene, CDR1 is SGHRS and CDR2 is YFSETQ. The CDR3 sequence is 12 residues long. V was trimmed by 0 bases and J by 5 bases, leaving 5 bases between them. This clonotype was obtained from a woman at least 80 years old with acute or convalescent COVID-19. The chain carries TRBV5-1 and TRBJ1-1; perhaps TRBD1 as D (5 bases). The sample taken for sequencing was peripheral blood. CDR3 nucleotides: TGCGCCAGCAGCTTGGAGGGGACTGAAGCTTTCTTT. Translated: CASSLEGTEAFF.